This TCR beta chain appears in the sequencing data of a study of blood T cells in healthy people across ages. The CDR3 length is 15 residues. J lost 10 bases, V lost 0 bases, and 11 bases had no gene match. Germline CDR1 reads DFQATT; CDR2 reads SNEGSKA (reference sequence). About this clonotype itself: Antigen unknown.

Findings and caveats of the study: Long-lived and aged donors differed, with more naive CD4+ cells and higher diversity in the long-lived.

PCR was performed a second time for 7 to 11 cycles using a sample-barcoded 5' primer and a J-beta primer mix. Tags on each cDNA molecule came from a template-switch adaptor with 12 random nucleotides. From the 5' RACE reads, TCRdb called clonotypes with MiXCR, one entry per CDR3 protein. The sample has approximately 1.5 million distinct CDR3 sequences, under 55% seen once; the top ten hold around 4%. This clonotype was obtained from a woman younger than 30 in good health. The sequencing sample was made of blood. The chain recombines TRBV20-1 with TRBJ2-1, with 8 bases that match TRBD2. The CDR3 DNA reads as TGCAGTGCTAGAGATGGAGAGCGGGAGTTTAGCGAGCAGTTCTTC. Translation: CSARDGEREFSEQFF.